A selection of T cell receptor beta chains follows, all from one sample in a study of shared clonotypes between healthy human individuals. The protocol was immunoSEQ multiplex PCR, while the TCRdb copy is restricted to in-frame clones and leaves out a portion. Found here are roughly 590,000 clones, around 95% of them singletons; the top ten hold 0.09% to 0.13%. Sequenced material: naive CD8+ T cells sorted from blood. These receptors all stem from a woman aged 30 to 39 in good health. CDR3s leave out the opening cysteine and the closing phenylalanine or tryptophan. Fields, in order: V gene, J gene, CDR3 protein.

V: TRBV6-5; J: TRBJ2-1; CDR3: ASSYGSGSGPNEQF
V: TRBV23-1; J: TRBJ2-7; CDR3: ASIGILAGISYEQY
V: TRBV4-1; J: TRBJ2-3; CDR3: ASRKVGPRTDTQY
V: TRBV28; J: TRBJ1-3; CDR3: ASSPGGTGNTIY
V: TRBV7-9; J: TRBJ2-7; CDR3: ASSLEGPYEQY
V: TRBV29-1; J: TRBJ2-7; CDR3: SVQTSGEQY
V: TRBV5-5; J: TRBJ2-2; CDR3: ASRVAVTGELF
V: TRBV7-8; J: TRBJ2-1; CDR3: ASSVHRRPTNNEQF
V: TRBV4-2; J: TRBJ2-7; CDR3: ASSQVGAYEQY
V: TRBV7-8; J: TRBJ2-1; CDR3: ASSITSASSYNEQF
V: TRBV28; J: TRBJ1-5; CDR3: ASSLQGNQPQH
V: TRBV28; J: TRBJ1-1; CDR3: ASSYPRDRVEGTEAF
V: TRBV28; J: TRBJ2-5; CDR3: ASREWGQETQY
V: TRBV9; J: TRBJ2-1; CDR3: ASSVEIHNEQF
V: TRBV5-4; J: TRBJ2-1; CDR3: ASSAPQGEQF
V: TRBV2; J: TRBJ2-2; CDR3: ASSGTDRTGELF
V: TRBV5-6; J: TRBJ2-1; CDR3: ASSPTSGTLNEQF
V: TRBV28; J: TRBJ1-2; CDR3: ASKLRVYSDGYT
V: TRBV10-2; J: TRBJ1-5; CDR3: ASSEEAPRDQPQH
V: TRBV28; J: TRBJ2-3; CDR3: ASRRDRGSDTQY
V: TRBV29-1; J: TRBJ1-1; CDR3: SVLQVNTEAF
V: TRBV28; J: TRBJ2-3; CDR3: ASSLGGTTQY
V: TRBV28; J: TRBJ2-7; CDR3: ASSQIGGSSNEQY
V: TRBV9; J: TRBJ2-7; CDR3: ASSVDGATYEQY
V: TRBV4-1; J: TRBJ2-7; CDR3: ASSQVSRVSDEQY
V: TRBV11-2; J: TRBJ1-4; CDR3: ASSTGTRNEKLF
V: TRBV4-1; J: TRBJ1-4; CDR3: ASSHEDNWLF
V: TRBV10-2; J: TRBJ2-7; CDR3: ASSPGQGITYEQY
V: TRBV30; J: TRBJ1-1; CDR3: AWSRGAEAF
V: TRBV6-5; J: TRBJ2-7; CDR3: ASSYSAGDHYYEQY
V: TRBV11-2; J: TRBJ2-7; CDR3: ASSQGTSGRVHEQY
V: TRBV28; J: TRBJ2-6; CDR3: ASSGGYSGANVLT
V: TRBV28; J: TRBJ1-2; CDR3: ASSLMAGGLYGYT
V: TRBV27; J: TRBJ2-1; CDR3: ASSSGTGGRNEQF
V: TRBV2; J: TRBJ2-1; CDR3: ASIQAGNEQF
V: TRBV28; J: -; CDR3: ASNKGSPSYEQY
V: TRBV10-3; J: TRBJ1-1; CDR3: AISESPGGGTEAF
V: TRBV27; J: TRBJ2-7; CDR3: ASSLSGSSYEQY
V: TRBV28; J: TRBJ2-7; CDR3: ASSFPSYHEQY
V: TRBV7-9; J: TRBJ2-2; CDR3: ASESGSVTGELF
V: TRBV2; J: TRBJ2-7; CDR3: ASRRGLAGDEQY
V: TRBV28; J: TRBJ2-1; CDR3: ASSYNYEQF
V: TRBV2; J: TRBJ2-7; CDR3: ANLDGAEQY
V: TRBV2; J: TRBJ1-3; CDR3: ASSDFHGISGNTIY
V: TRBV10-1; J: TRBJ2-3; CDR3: ASSDGPVTDTQY
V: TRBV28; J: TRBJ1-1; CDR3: ASGYRDDAF
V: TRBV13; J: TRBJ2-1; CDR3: ASSASLWEEQF